Described below is a single T cell receptor beta chain sequence and its context. The data belong to a study of Ad26.COV2.S vaccination and SARS-CoV-2 variants. The treatment here: some 20 received Ad26.COV2.S at low or high dose, single or two shots; 5 received placebo; per-sample allocation not given. Day 63 after the first injection of vaccine or placebo was the sampling time. Aged 18-55 years, donor was enrolled in Boston in about 2020. Libraries were prepared by immunoSEQ multiplex PCR; TCRdb keeps only in-frame clonotypes and omits some of them. This table has 350,000 to 450,000 clones, around nine tenths appearing once. Germline assignment: CDR1 LNHNV and CDR2 YYDKDF (reference sequence). The ends were cut back, 3 bases at V and 13 bases at J, with 16 bases in the middle. CDR3 length: 13 residues.

Specimen: peripheral blood, collected in a trial of Ad26.COV2.S vaccine versus placebo. The chain employs TRBV15 and TRBJ2-1; D ambiguous. The sequence was collected from a person aged 18-65 years who received the Ad26.COV2.S COVID-19 vaccine or a placebo. CDR3 DNA sequence: TGTGCCACCAGCAGCATTTCCGACACAAAACAGTTCTTC. Translated, it gives CATSSISDTKQFF. Supplemented by reference TRBV15 and TRBJ2-1, the full variable domain reads DAMVIQNPRYQVTQFGKPVTLSCSQTLNHNVMYWYQQKSSQAPKLLFHYYDKDFNNEADTPDNFQSRRPNTSFCFLDIRSPGLGDTAMYLCATSSISDTKQFFGPGTRLTVL.